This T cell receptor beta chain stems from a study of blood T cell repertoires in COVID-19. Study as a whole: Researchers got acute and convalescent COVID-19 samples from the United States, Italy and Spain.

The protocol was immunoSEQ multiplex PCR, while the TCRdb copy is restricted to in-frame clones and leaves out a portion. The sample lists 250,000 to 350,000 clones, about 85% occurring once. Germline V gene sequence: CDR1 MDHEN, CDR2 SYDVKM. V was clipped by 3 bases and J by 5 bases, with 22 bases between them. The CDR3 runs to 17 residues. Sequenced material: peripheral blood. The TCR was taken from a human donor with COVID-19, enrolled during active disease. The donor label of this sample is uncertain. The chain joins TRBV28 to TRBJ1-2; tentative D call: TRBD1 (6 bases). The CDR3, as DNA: TGTGCCAGCAGTTTGTCAGGGGCAAGCCTACTAAGGTATGGCTACACCTTC. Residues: CASSLSGASLLRYGYTF.